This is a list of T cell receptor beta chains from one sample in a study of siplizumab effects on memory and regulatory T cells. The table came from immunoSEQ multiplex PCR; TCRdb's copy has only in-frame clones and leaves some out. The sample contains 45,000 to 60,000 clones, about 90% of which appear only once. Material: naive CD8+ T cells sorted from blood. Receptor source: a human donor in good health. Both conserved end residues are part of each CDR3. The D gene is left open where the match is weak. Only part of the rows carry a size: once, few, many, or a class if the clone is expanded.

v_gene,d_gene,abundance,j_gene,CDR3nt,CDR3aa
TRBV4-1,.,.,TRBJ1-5,TGCGCCAGCAGCCAAGTTAGGGGTAGCAATCAGCCCCAGCATTTT,CASSQVRGSNQPQHF
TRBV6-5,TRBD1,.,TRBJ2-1,TGTGCCAGCAGTTATAACAGGGGTTCATACAATGAGCAGTTCTTC,CASSYNRGSYNEQFF
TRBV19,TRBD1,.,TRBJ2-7,TGTGCCAGTAGTATAGGCCAGGGGGAGATCTACGAGCAGTACTTC,CASSIGQGEIYEQYF
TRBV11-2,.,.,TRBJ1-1,TGTGCCAGCAGCTTAGGCACTGAAGCTTTCTTT,CASSLGTEAFF
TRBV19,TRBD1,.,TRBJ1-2,TGTGCCAGCAGTATAGAGTTGACAGGGGTAGGGGGTCGCTATGGCTACACCTTC,CASSIELTGVGGRYGYTF
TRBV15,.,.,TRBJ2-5,TGTGCCACCAGCAGAGCTTGGCGGCCTCAAGAGACCCAGTACTTC,CATSRAWRPQETQYF
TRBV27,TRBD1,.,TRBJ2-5,TGTGCCAGCAGTAACCCTCGGGACAGCCAAGAGACCCAGTACTTC,CASSNPRDSQETQYF
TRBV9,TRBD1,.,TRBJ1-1,TGTGCCAGCAGCGTTGTAGGGGGCTCTGAAGCTTTCTTT,CASSVVGGSEAFF
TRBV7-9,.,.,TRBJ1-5,TGTGCCAGCAGCTTAGACAATCAGCCCCAGCATTTT,CASSLDNQPQHF
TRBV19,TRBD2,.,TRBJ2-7,TGTGCCAGTAGTATATCAAGTAGCGGGTCCTACGAGCAGTACTTC,CASSISSSGSYEQYF
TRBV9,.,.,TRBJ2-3,TGTGCCAGCAGCGTAGTAGGAGGCACAGATACGCAGTATTTT,CASSVVGGTDTQYF
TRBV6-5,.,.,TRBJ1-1,TGTGCCAGCGCTACGGGTCCCATGAACACTGAAGCTTTCTTT,CASATGPMNTEAFF
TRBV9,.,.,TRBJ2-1,TGTGCCAGCAGCGGGGTCGGGAAGTCCTACAATGAGCAGTTCTTC,CASSGVGKSYNEQFF
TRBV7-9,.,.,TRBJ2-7,TGTGCCAGCAGCTTAGAACAGCAATCCTACGAGCAGTACTTC,CASSLEQQSYEQYF
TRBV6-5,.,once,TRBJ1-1,TGTGCCAGCAGAAGGGCGGTGAACACTGAAGCTTTCTTT,CASRRAVNTEAFF
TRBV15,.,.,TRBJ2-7,TGTGCCACCAGCAGAGGCGTCCGGGACGGGTCCTACGAGCAGTACTTC,CATSRGVRDGSYEQYF
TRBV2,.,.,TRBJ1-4,TGTGCCAGCAGTGAACGGGTCGGGGTTGTTAATGAAAAACTGTTTTTT,CASSERVGVVNEKLFF
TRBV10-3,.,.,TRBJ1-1,TGTGCCATCAGAACGGGGATCGACACTGAAGCTTTCTTT,CAIRTGIDTEAFF
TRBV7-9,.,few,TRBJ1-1,TGTGCCAGCAGCCCCGGGACACCTCAAGGGAACACTGAAGCTTTCTTT,CASSPGTPQGNTEAFF
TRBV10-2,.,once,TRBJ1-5,TGCGCCACCCGAGGGAACGAGGGGGATAGCAATCAGCCCCAGCATTTT,CATRGNEGDSNQPQHF
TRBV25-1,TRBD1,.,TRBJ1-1,TGTGCCAGCAGTGACCTCGGACAGGGGAACACTGAAGCTTTCTTT,CASSDLGQGNTEAFF
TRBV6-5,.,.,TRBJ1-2,TGTGCCAGCAGTCAGCGGGGGGACTATGGCTACACCTTC,CASSQRGDYGYTF
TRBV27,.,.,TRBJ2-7,TGTGCCAGCAGCAGCGGTAGGGCCAACGAGCAGTACTTC,CASSSGRANEQYF
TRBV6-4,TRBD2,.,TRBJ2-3,TGTGCCAGCAGGCCACCGGGACTAACTACAGATACGCAGTATTTT,CASRPPGLTTDTQYF